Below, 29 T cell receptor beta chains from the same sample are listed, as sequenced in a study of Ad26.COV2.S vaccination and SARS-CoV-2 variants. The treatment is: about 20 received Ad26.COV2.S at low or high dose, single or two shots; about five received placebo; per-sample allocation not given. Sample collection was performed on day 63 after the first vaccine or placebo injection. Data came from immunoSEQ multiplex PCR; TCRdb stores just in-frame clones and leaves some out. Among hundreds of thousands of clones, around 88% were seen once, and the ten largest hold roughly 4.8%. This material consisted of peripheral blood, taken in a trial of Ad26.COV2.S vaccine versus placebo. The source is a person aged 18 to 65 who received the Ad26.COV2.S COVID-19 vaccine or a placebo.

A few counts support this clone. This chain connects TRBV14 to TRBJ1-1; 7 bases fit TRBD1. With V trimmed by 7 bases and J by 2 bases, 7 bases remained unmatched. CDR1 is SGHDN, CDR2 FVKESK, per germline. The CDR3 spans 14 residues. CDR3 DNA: TGTGCCAGCACGCACGACAGGGCAAACACTGAAGCTTTCTTT. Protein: CASTHDRANTEAFF.

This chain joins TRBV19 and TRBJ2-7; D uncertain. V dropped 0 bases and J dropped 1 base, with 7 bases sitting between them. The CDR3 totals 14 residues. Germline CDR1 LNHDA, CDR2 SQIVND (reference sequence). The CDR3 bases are TGTGCCAGTAGTATAGACGTGAATTCCTACGAGCAGTACTTC. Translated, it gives CASSIDVNSYEQYF.

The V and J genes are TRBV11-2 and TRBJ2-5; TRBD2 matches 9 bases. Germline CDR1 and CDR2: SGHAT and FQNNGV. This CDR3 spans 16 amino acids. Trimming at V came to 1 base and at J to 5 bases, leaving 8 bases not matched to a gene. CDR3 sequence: CASSLGAREGLETQYF. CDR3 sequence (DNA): TGTGCCAGCAGCTTAGGCGCGCGGGAGGGTCTGGAGACCCAGTACTTC.

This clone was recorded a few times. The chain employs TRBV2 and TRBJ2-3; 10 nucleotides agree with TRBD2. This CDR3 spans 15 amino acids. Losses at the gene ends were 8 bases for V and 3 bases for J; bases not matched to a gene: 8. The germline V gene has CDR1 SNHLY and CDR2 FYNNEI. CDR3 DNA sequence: TGTGCCAGCCTACTACTAGCGGGAAGTACAGATACGCAGTATTTT. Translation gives CASLLLAGSTDTQYF.

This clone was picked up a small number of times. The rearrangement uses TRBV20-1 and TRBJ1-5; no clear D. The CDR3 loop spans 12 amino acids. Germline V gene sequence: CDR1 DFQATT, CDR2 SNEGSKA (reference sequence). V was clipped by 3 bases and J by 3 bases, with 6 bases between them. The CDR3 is CSASRANQPQHF. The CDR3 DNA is TGCAGTGCTAGTCGGGCCAATCAGCCCCAGCATTTT.

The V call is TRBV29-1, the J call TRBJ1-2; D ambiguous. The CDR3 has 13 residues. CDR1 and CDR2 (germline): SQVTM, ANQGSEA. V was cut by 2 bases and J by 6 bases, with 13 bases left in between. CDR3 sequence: CSVEKFSSDGYTF. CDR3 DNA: TGCAGCGTTGAAAAGTTCTCTTCAGATGGCTACACCTTC.

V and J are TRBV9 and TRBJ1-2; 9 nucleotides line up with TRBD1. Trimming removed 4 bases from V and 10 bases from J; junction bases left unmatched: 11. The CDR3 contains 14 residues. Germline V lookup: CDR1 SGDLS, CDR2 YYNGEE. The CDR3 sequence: CASSIGDREDVYTF. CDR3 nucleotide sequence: TGTGCCAGCAGCATTGGGGACAGGGAAGACGTCTACACCTTC.

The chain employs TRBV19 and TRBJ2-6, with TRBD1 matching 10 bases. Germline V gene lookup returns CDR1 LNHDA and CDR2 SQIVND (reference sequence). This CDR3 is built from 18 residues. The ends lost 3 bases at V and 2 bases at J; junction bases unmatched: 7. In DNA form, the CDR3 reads TGTGCCAGTAGTATTTGGGGACAGGGGACCGCTGGGGCCAACGTCCTGACTTTC. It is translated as CASSIWGQGTAGANVLTF.

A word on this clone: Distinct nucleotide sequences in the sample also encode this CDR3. The CDR3 sequence is CSVGDRYEQYF. The CDR3, as DNA: TGCAGCGTTGGAGATCGATACGAGCAGTACTTC. The J gene is TRBJ2-7, the V gene TRBV29-1; D gene unclear. V gave up 4 bases and J gave up 4 bases, with 8 bases separating them. The CDR3 is 11 residues long. CDR1 SQVTM and CDR2 ANQGSEA come from the germline V gene.

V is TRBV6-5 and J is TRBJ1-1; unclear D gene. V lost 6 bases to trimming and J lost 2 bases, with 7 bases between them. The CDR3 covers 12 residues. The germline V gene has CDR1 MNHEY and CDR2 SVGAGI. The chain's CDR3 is CASRIINTEAFF. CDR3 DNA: TGTGCCAGCAGGATTATCAACACTGAAGCTTTCTTT.

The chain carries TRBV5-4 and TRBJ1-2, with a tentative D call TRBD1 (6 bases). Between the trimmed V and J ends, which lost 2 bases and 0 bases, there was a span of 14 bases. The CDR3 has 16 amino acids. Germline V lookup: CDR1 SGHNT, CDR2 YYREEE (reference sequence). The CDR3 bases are TGTGCCAGCAGCTTAGGACAGATCAAAACTAACTATGGCTACACCTTC. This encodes CASSLGQIKTNYGYTF. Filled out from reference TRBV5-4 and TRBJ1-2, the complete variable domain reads ETGVTQSPTHLIKTRGQQVTLRCSSQSGHNTVSWYQQALGQGPQFIFQYYREEENGRGNFPPRFSGLQFPNYSSELNVNALELDDSALYLCASSLGQIKTNYGYTFGSGTRLTVV.

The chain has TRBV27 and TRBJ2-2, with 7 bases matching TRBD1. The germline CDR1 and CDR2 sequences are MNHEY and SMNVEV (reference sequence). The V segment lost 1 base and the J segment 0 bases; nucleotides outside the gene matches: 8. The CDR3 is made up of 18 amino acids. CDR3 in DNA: TGTGCCAGCAGTTTATGGGCGAGGGGGCCACCGAACACCGGGGAGCTGTTTTTT. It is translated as CASSLWARGPPNTGELFF.

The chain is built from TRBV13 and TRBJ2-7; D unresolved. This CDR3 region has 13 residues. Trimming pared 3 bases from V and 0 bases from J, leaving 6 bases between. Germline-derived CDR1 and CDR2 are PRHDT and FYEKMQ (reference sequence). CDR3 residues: CASSFPPSYEQYF. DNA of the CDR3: TGTGCCAGCAGCTTCCCCCCCTCCTACGAGCAGTACTTC. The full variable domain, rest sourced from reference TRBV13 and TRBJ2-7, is AAGVIQSPRHLIKEKRETATLKCYPIPRHDTVYWYQQGPGQDPQFLISFYEKMQSDKGSIPDRFSAQQFSDYHSELNMSSLELGDSALYFCASSFPPSYEQYFGPGTRLTVT.

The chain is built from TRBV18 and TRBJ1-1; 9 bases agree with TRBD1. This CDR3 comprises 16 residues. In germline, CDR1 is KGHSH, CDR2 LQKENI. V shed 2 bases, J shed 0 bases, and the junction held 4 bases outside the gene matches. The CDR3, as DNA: TGTGCCAGCTCACCATTCCGGACAGGGGTGAACACTGAAGCTTTCTTT. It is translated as CASSPFRTGVNTEAFF. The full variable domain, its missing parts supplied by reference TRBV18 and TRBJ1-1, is NAGVMQNPRHLVRRRGQEARLRCSPMKGHSHVYWYRQLPEEGLKFMVYLQKENIIDESGMPKERFSAEFPKEGPSILRIQQVVRGDSAAYFCASSPFRTGVNTEAFFGQGTRLTVV.

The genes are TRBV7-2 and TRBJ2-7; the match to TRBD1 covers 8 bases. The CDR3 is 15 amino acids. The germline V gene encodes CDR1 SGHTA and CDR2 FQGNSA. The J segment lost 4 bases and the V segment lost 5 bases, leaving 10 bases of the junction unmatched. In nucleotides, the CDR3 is TGTGCCAGCAGCGCTCAGGGGGGACAGGAGTACGAGCAGTACTTC. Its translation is CASSAQGGQEYEQYF.

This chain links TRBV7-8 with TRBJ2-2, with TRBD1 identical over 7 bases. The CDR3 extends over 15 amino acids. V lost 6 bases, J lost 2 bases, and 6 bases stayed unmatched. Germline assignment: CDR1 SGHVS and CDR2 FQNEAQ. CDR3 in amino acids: CASRPTGQNTGELFF. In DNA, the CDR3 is TGTGCCAGCAGGCCGACAGGGCAAAACACCGGGGAGCTGTTTTTT.

CDR3 DNA sequence: TGTGCCAGCCGGACGGACCACTATGGCTACACCTTC. Residues: CASRTDHYGYTF. V usage is TRBV6-5 and J usage is TRBJ1-2; no clear D gene. V lost 8 bases and J lost 3, with 10 bases in between. The CDR3 covers 12 residues. CDR1 is MNHEY and CDR2 is SVGAGI in the germline V gene.

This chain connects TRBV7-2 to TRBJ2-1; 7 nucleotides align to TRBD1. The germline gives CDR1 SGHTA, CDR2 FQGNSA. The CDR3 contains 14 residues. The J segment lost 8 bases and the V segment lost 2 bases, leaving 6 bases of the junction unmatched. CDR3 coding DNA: TGTGCCAGCAGCTTAATGAGGGGGCTCGATGAGCAGTTCTTC. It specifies CASSLMRGLDEQFF.

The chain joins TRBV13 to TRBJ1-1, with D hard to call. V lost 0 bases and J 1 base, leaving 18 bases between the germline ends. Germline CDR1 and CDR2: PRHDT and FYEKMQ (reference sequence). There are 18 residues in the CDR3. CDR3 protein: CASSLGTYTTRRNTEAFF. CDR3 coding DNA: TGTGCCAGCAGCTTAGGCACCTATACGACACGGAGGAACACTGAAGCTTTCTTT.

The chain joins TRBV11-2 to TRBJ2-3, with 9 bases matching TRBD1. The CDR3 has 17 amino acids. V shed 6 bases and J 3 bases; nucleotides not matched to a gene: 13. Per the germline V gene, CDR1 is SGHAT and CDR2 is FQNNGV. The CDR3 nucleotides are TGTGCCAGCAGTCGCGGATACCGGGACAGGGAGACAGATACGCAGTATTTT. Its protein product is CASSRGYRDRETDTQYF.

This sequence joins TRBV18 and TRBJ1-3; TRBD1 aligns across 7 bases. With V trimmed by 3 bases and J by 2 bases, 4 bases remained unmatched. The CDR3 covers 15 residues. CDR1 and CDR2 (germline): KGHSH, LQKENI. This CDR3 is CASSPGTVTGNTIYF. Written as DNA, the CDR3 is TGTGCCAGCTCACCCGGGACAGTAACTGGAAACACCATATATTTT.

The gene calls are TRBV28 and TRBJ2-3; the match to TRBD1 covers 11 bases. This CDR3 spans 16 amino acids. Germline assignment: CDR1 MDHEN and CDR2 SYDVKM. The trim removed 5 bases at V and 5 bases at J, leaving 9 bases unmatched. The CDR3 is CASSPGQGAGGDTQYF. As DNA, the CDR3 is TGTGCCAGCAGTCCCGGACAGGGGGCTGGTGGAGATACGCAGTATTTT. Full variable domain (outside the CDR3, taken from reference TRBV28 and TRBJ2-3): DVKVTQSSRYLVKRTGEKVFLECVQDMDHENMFWYRQDPGLGLRLIYFSYDVKMKEKGDIPEGYSVSREKKERFSLILESASTNQTSMYLCASSPGQGAGGDTQYFGPGTRLTVL.

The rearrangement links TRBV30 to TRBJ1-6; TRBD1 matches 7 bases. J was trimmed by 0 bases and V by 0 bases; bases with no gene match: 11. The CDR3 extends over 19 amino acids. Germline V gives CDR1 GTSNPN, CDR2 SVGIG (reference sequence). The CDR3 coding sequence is TGTGCCTGGAGTGTGTTGTCAGGGGGATCCAACTCCTATAATTCACCCCTCCACTTT. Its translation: CAWSVLSGGSNSYNSPLHF.

CDR3 loop: CASSQGQGANQPQHF. The CDR3 DNA reads as TGTGCCAGCAGCCAAGGACAGGGGGCAAATCAGCCCCAGCATTTT. This chain uses TRBV3-1 (or the pseudogene TRBV3-2) with TRBJ1-5; the match to TRBD1 covers 10 bases. Germline V gene lookup returns CDR1 LGHDT and CDR2 YNNKEL (reference sequence). The CDR3 consists of 15 residues. Trimming took 1 base from V and 4 from J; bases not matched to a gene: 1.

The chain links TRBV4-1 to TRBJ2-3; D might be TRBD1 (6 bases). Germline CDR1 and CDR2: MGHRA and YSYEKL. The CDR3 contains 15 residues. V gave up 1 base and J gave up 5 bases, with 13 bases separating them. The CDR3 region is CASSQVNRVEDTQYF. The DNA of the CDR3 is TGCGCCAGCAGCCAAGTCAACAGGGTTGAAGATACGCAGTATTTT.

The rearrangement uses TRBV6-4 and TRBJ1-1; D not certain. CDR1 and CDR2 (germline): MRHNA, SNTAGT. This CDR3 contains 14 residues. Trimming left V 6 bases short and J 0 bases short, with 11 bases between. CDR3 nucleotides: TGTGCCAGCAGCCCGGACGGCATGAACACTGAAGCTTTCTTT. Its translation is CASSPDGMNTEAFF.

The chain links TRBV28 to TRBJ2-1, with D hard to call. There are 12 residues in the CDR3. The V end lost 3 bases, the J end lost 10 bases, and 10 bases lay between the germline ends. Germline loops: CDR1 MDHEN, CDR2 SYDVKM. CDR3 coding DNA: TGTGCCAGCAGTTTTATCCCAGGCGAGCAGTTCTTC. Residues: CASSFIPGEQFF.

CDR3 DNA: TGTGCCAGCAGTAGCAACGAATATGACAGGGGGCGAGGGGAGCTGTTTTTT. As protein: CASSSNEYDRGRGELFF. The chain links TRBV28 to TRBJ2-2; 10 bases align to TRBD1. Per the germline V gene, CDR1 is MDHEN and CDR2 is SYDVKM. This CDR3 spans 17 amino acids. The trim removed 5 bases at V and 8 bases at J, leaving 14 bases unmatched.

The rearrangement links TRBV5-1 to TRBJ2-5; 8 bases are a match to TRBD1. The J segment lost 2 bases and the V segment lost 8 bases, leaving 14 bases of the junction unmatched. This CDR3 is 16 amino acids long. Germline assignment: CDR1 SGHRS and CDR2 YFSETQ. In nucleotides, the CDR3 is TGCGCCAGTACAAGGACTGCAGGGGGCCAACAAGAGACCCAGTACTTC. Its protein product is CASTRTAGGQQETQYF.